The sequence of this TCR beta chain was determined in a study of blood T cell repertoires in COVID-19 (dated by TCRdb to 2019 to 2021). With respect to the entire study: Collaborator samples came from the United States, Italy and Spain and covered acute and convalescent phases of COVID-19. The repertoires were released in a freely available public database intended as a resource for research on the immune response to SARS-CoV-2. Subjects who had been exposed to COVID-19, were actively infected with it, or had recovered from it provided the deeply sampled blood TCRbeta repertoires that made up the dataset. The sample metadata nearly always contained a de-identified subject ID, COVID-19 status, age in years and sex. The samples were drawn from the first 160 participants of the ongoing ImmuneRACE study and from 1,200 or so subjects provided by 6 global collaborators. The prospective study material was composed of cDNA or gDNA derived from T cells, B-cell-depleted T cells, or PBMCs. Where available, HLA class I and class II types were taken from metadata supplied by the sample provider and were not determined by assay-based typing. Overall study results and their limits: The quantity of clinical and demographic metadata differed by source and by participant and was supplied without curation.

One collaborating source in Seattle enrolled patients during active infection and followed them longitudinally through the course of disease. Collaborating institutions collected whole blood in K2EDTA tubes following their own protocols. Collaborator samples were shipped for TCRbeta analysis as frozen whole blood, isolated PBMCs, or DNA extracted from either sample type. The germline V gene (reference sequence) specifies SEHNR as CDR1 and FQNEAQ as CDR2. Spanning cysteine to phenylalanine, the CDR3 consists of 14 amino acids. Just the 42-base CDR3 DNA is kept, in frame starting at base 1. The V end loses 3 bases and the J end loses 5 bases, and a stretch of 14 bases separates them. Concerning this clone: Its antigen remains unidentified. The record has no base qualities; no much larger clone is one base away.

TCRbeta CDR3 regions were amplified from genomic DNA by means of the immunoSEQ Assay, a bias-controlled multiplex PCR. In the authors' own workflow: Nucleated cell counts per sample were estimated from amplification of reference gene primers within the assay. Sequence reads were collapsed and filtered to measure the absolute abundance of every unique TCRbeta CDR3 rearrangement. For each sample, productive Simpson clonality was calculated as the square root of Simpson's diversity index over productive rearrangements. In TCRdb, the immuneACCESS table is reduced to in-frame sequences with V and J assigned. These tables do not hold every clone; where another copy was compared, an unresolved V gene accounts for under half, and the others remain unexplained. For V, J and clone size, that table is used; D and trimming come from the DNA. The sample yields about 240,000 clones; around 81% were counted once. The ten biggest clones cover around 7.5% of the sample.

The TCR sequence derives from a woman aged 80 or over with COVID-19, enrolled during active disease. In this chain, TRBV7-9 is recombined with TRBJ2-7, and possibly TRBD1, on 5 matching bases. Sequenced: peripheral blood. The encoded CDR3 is CASSFSAGRDEQYF. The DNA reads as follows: TGTGCCAGCAGCTTTAGTGCAGGGCGCGACGAGCAGTACTTC. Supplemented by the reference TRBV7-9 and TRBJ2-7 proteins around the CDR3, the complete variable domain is DTGVSQNPRHKITKRGQNVTFRCDPISEHNRLYWYRQTLGQGPEFLTYFQNEAQLEKSRLLSDRFSAERPKGSFSTLEIQRTEQGDSAMYLCASSFSAGRDEQYFGPGTRLTVT.